Sequencing of this TCR beta chain was carried out in a study of human T cells and chemical hapten exposure. Time point indicated: patch test 3, about 24 weeks after DPC sensitization. The treatment denotes: therapeutic diphenylcyclopropenone sensitization with weekly scalp DPC. The germline CDR1 and CDR2 sequences are SQVTM and ANQGSEA. After removal of 7 bases from V and 4 bases from J, the junction contained 6 bases not matched to a gene. The CDR3 extends over 14 amino acids. Each cDNA molecule in the library carried unique molecular identifiers. A single record per CDR3 protein comes from TCRdb applying MiXCR to the RACE reads. The sample contains about 84,000 distinct CDR3 sequences, about 10% of which appear only once.

The genes are TRBV29-1 and TRBJ2-1; 11 nucleotides agree with TRBD2. Material: whole blood, obtained in connection with sensitization to the hapten diphenylcyclopropenone (DPC). This receptor was identified in a woman in her fifties or sixties with alopecia areata. Some clones in this sample may be carry-over from other donors' samples. CDR3 in amino acids: CSASGTSGYNEQFF. Here the CDR3 DNA reads TGCAGCGCTTCCGGGACTAGCGGTTACAATGAGCAGTTCTTC.